The 5 T cell receptor beta chains below come from one sample, sequenced in a study of cytomegalovirus exposure and HLA in healthy donors. PCR was performed using 60 Vbeta and 13 Jbeta primers. The data were produced by immunoSEQ multiplex PCR, yet TCRdb's version contains in-frame clones alone and is incomplete. This sample yields 63,000 or so clones, of which 70% to 75% are seen a single time; 22% belongs to the top ten. The sequenced sample was PBMCs. These receptors were obtained from a woman in her thirties in good health and CMV-seropositive.

V usage is TRBV10-2 and J usage is TRBJ2-7; 7 bases line up with TRBD1. The V segment lost 4 bases and the J segment 4 bases; nucleotides outside the gene matches: 4. The germline V gene encodes CDR1 WSHSY and CDR2 SAAADI. The CDR3 length is 13 residues. This CDR3 is CASSGQGVYEQYF. The CDR3 DNA reads as TGCGCCAGCAGTGGTCAGGGGGTGTACGAGCAGTACTTC.

The chain recombines TRBV29-1 with TRBJ2-7, with D perhaps matching TRBD2 (5 bases). The CDR3 is 14 residues long. V was clipped by 6 bases and J by 1 base, with 16 bases between them. CDR1 is SQVTM, CDR2 ANQGSEA, per germline. As DNA, the CDR3 is TGCAGCGTCGGAAACACAGCGGCTTCCTACGAGCAGTACTTC. Translating gives CSVGNTAASYEQYF.

V gene TRBV28 combines with J gene TRBJ1-4; 7 positions agree with TRBD1. Germline V CDR1 and CDR2: MDHEN, SYDVKM. V shed 8 bases and J 1 base; nucleotides not matched to a gene: 10. This CDR3 is 16 amino acids long. The CDR3 DNA reads TGTGCCAGCGTGAGGGCAGGGGGAGGAACTAATGAAAAACTGTTTTTT. This sequence encodes CASVRAGGGTNEKLFF.

This clone was seen more than once but under ten times. The CDR3 protein is CASSTTGVFGNEQFF. CDR3 nucleotide sequence: TGTGCCAGTAGTACCACAGGGGTCTTTGGCAATGAGCAGTTCTTC. The chain joins TRBV19 to TRBJ2-1, with 7 bases identical to TRBD1. Germline V gene lookup returns CDR1 LNHDA and CDR2 SQIVND (reference sequence). This CDR3 region has 15 residues. With V trimmed by 4 bases and J by 6 bases, 9 bases remained unmatched.

The V gene is TRBV6-6, the J gene TRBJ2-7; D remains ambiguous. With 2 bases removed from V and 4 bases from J, the gap between germline ends came to 9 bases. The CDR3 extends over 13 amino acids. Germline assignment: CDR1 MNHNY and CDR2 SVGAGI (reference sequence). The CDR3 bases are TGTGCCAGCAGTTACCCGCCCCTATACGAGCAGTACTTC. Translating gives CASSYPPLYEQYF.